Below, 20 T cell receptor beta chains from the same sample are listed, as sequenced in a study of identical twins. TCRdb itself ran the 5' RACE reads through MiXCR, one entry per CDR3 protein. Of about 790,000 distinct CDR3 sequences listed, 18% were seen once; the top ten hold about an eighth. The same data also went into a second study, on T cells expressing NK-cell markers.

Sequencing used PBMCs. These receptors all come from a woman aged 18-35 years in good health.

This chain uses TRBV20-1 with TRBJ2-3; unclear D gene. Trimming took off 3 bases at V and 4 bases at J, with 14 bases between the two ends. This CDR3 comprises 14 residues. Germline CDR1 reads DFQATT; CDR2 reads SNEGSKA (reference sequence). The CDR3 loop reads CSASPALRADTQYF. The DNA for the CDR3 is TGCAGTGCTAGTCCGGCCTTACGGGCAGATACGCAGTATTTT.

The rearrangement uses TRBV20-1 and TRBJ2-3, with D perhaps TRBD2 (6 bases). The length of the CDR3 is 14 residues. Trimming pared 6 bases from V and 3 bases from J, leaving 16 bases between. Germline CDR1 and CDR2: DFQATT and SNEGSKA (reference sequence). This CDR3 reads CSADRGRWTDTQYF. Here the CDR3 DNA reads TGCAGTGCGGACCGGGGGAGATGGACAGATACGCAGTATTTT.

The chain recombines TRBV5-1 with TRBJ2-7, with TRBD2 identical over 8 bases. CDR3 size: 15 residues. V lost 4 bases to trimming and J lost 5 bases; unmatched junction nucleotides: 11. Germline V gene sequence: CDR1 SGHRS, CDR2 YFSETQ. The DNA for the CDR3 is TGCGCCAGCAGCAAACGAACCGGGACTAGTAACGAGCAGTACTTC. Translated: CASSKRTGTSNEQYF. Combining the CDR3 with reference TRBV5-1 and TRBJ2-7 gives the whole variable domain KAGVTQTPRYLIKTRGQQVTLSCSPISGHRSVSWYQQTPGQGLQFLFEYFSETQRNKGNFPGRFSGRQFSNSRSEMNVSTLELGDSALYLCASSKRTGTSNEQYFGPGTRLTVT.

V is TRBV20-1 and J is TRBJ2-3, with D perhaps assigned TRBD1 or TRBD2 (5 bases each). This CDR3 has 16 residues. V shed 1 base and J shed 2 bases, with 16 bases lying between them. Germline CDR1 reads DFQATT; CDR2 reads SNEGSKA (reference sequence). CDR3 DNA sequence: TGCAGTGCTAGAGGGGGGAGTGGCGGCTCCACAGATACGCAGTATTTT. Translating gives CSARGGSGGSTDTQYF.

This clonotype was observed at least ten times. The CDR3 is CSASRHDEAFF. Written as DNA, the CDR3 is TGCAGTGCTAGTCGACACGATGAAGCTTTCTTT. V gene TRBV20-1 combines with J gene TRBJ1-1; D uncertain. Germline CDR1 DFQATT, CDR2 SNEGSKA (reference sequence). The CDR3 extends over 11 amino acids. Deletions cut 3 bases from V and 7 bases from J, with 9 bases between.

This clonotype has more than one count but fewer than ten. The gene calls are TRBV4-3 and TRBJ1-5; D might be TRBD1 (6 bases). V lost 5 bases and J 1 base, leaving 15 bases between the germline ends. The length of the CDR3 is 16 residues. CDR1 is LGHNA and CDR2 is YSLEER in the germline V gene. DNA for the CDR3: TGCGCCAGCAGCTCCTCCGGGCAGGGGAGCAATCAGCCCCAGCATTTT. This sequence encodes CASSSSGQGSNQPQHF.

This chain links TRBV27 with TRBJ1-2; 8 bases are a match to TRBD1. This CDR3 spans 16 amino acids. Germline-derived CDR1 and CDR2 are MNHEY and SMNVEV (reference sequence). Unmatched junction bases numbered 11, after V lost 4 bases and J lost 4 bases. CDR3 nucleotides: TGTGCCAGCAGTTCGGACAGGGAATTGGGGGGCTATGGCTACACCTTC. This encodes CASSSDRELGGYGYTF.

The chain recombines TRBV25-1 with TRBJ1-1, with TRBD1 as a possible D gene (6 bases). Trimming took 0 bases from V and 4 from J, leaving 9 bases between them. The CDR3 consists of 14 residues. Germline lookup yields CDR1 MGHDK and CDR2 SYGVNS. DNA of the CDR3: TGTGCCAGCAGTGAATATCCGGGGGCCACTGAAGCTTTCTTT. It codes for CASSEYPGATEAFF.

This clonotype was seen ten or more times. This sequence joins TRBV6-5 and TRBJ1-2; D not resolved. Trimming pared 0 bases from V and 5 bases from J, leaving 7 bases between. Germline V gives CDR1 MNHEY, CDR2 SVGAGI. The CDR3 extends over 13 amino acids. The CDR3 is CASSYSIGYGYTF. The CDR3 DNA reads as TGTGCCAGCAGTTACTCGATTGGTTATGGCTACACCTTC.

This clonotype was counted between two and nine times. The chain links TRBV6-5 to TRBJ2-3; D remains ambiguous. CDR3 length: 13 amino acids. Trimming left V 4 bases short and J 2 bases short, with 7 bases between. Germline values: CDR1 MNHEY, CDR2 SVGAGI. The CDR3 reads CASSSVPTDTQYF. CDR3 DNA: TGTGCCAGCAGTTCCGTGCCCACAGATACGCAGTATTTT.

This rearrangement joins TRBV6-1 to TRBJ2-5, with 7 positions matching TRBD1. Germline V gives CDR1 MNHNS, CDR2 SASEGT. This CDR3 spans 14 amino acids. After removal of 6 bases from V and 3 bases from J, the junction contained 7 bases not matched to a gene. The CDR3 spells CASSTGVVKETQYF. As DNA, the CDR3 is TGTGCCAGCAGCACAGGGGTAGTAAAAGAGACCCAGTACTTC.

The chain couples TRBV11-2 to TRBJ2-1; D gene unclear. The CDR3 extends over 15 amino acids. The V and J ends lost 3 bases and 6 bases respectively, with 15 bases between them. Germline values: CDR1 SGHAT, CDR2 FQNNGV. CDR3 loop: CASSLWPGPTNEQFF. For the CDR3, the DNA is TGTGCCAGCAGCTTGTGGCCGGGTCCAACCAATGAGCAGTTCTTC.

The chain is built from TRBV10-3 and TRBJ2-3; 7 bases agree with TRBD2. Looked up from germline, CDR1 is ENHRY and CDR2 is SYGVKD. This CDR3 spans 14 amino acids. J was trimmed by 1 base and V by 8 bases; bases with no gene match: 6. The CDR3 sequence is CAIHPSGGTDTQYF. Written as DNA, the CDR3 is TGTGCCATCCATCCTAGCGGAGGCACAGATACGCAGTATTTT.

In its sample, this clonotype was seen a few times. The chain has TRBV7-2 and TRBJ2-7; D possibly corresponds to TRBD1 (5 bases). V was shortened by 5 bases and J by 0 bases, with 14 bases between the two germline ends. The CDR3 loop spans 15 amino acids. Germline V gives CDR1 SGHTA, CDR2 FQGNSA. The DNA for the CDR3 is TGTGCCAGCAGCCCTAGTTGGGGCGGCTCCTACGAGCAGTACTTC. As protein: CASSPSWGGSYEQYF. Together with reference TRBV7-2 and TRBJ2-7, the CDR3 gives the full variable domain: GAGVSQSPSNKVTEKGKDVELRCDPISGHTALYWYRQSLGQGLEFLIYFQGNSAPDKSGLPSDRFSAERTGGSVSTLTIQRTQQEDSAVYLCASSPSWGGSYEQYFGPGTRLTVT.

This clonotype was observed a few times. The chain employs TRBV6-1 and TRBJ1-1, with D tentatively TRBD1 (6 bases). This CDR3 contains 15 residues. Germline CDR1 is MNHNS and CDR2 is SASEGT. The V gene lost 6 bases and the J gene lost 6 bases, with 20 bases spanning the gap. The DNA for the CDR3 is TGTGCCAGCAGCACCGCTTTTACAGGGTTCGCTGAAGCTTTCTTT. It encodes CASSTAFTGFAEAFF.

The chain couples TRBV20-1 to TRBJ1-1, with 7 bases identical to TRBD1. Germline trimming cut 2 bases from V and 4 bases from J; bases unmatched to any gene: 4. The germline CDR1 and CDR2 sequences are DFQATT and SNEGSKA (reference sequence). The CDR3 has 13 residues. Here the CDR3 reads CSARPTGTTEAFF. CDR3 bases: TGCAGTGCTAGACCGACAGGGACCACTGAAGCTTTCTTT.

This chain joins TRBV6-2 or TRBV6-3 and TRBJ1-1, with D perhaps TRBD1 (5 bases). Germline V lookup: CDR1 MNHEY, CDR2 SVGEGT. CDR3 length equals 14 residues. V was shortened by 7 bases and J by 4 bases, with 16 bases between the two germline ends. The CDR3 sequence is CASTFQGEITEAFF. The CDR3 DNA reads as TGTGCCAGCACATTCCAGGGAGAGATCACTGAAGCTTTCTTT.

The chain carries TRBV20-1 and TRBJ2-3; D is possibly TRBD2 (5 bases). Germline CDR1 DFQATT, CDR2 SNEGSKA (reference sequence). Trimming removed 3 bases from V and 2 bases from J, with 12 bases in between. The CDR3 consists of 14 residues. CDR3 protein: CSASSGEPTDTQYF. For the CDR3, the DNA is TGCAGTGCTAGCAGCGGCGAACCCACAGATACGCAGTATTTT.

This clonotype has a handful of counts. The V gene is TRBV29-1, the J gene TRBJ1-2, with 10 positions matching TRBD1. Per germline, CDR1 SQVTM and CDR2 ANQGSEA. The CDR3 extends over 13 amino acids. J gave up 5 bases and V 4 bases, and 4 bases lay outside the gene matches. CDR3 nucleotide sequence: TGCAGCGTTGGGGACAGGGGCGCGTATGGCTACACCTTC. Amino acid sequence: CSVGDRGAYGYTF.

V usage is TRBV7-9 and J usage is TRBJ2-5; the match to TRBD2 covers 8 bases. From germline, CDR1 is SEHNR and CDR2 FQNEAQ (reference sequence). With V trimmed by 10 bases and J by 0 bases, 7 bases remained unmatched. This CDR3 spans 14 amino acids. This CDR3 is CATERGPNQETQYF. The CDR3 bases are TGTGCCACGGAGCGGGGGCCCAACCAAGAGACCCAGTACTTC.